Following are 2 T cell receptor beta chains from one sample sequenced in a study of blood T cell repertoires in COVID-19. Libraries were prepared by immunoSEQ multiplex PCR; TCRdb keeps only in-frame clonotypes and omits some of them. The repertoire holds a few hundred thousand clones, with under 85% as singletons. Material for sequencing was PBMCs or T cells enriched from blood (not recorded which). The source is a woman aged 45-65 years who had recovered from COVID-19.

This clone was picked up a small number of times. The chain combines TRBV5-1 with TRBJ1-1; 8 nucleotides agree with TRBD1. Germline CDR1 and CDR2: SGHRS and YFSETQ. J was trimmed by 1 base and V by 4 bases; bases with no gene match: 6. This CDR3 has 15 residues. This CDR3 is CASSTSGTGNTEAFF. The CDR3 DNA reads as TGCGCCAGCAGCACCTCCGGGACAGGGAACACTGAAGCTTTCTTT.

The chain couples TRBV27 to TRBJ1-6, with a weak D call TRBD1 (5 bases). Trimming stripped 3 bases from V and 9 bases from J, with 12 bases between. CDR1 is MNHEY and CDR2 is SMNVEV in the germline V gene (reference sequence). The CDR3 contains 14 residues. CDR3 in DNA: TGTGCCAGCAGTTTCGGGACTGAAGGTTCACCCCTCCACTTT. This sequence encodes CASSFGTEGSPLHF.